The entry that follows covers one TCR beta chain sequence. What it recognizes is unknown. This sample was taken from a study of T cells in localized non-small cell lung cancer. General observations from the study: A median around 57 of the top 100 tumor clones appeared in adjacent lung. Greater T cell density in blood accompanied longer overall survival. Heterogeneity within the tumor remains possible, as just one region underwent sequencing.

CDR3 length: 13 residues. The V and J ends lost 9 bases and 2 bases, in that order; junction bases with no gene match: 5. Assay used: immunoSEQ multiplex PCR; TCRdb lists only in-frame clones, some missing. Of some 130,000 clones in the sample, 89% were seen once. The clonotype was recovered from an older female donor with stage I lung adenocarcinoma. The sequencing used peripheral blood, collected before any cancer treatment. The rearrangement links TRBV23-1 to TRBJ2-7; 9 bases agree with TRBD1. TRBV23-1 is identified as an open reading frame with a role that is uncertain. The CDR3 DNA is TGCGCCAGTAGACAGGGGGGCGCCTACGAGCAGTACTTC. Translation: CASRQGGAYEQYF.